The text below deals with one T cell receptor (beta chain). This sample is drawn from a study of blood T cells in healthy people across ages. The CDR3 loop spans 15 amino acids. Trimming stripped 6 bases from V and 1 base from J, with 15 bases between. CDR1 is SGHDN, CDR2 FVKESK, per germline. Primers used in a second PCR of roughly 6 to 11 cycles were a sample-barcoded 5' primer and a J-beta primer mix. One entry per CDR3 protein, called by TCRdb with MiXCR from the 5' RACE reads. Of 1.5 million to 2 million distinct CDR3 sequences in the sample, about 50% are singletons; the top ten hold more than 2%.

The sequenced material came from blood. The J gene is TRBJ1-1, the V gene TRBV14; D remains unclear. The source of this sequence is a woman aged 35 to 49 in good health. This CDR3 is CASRHSGPWNTEAFF. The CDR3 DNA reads TGTGCCAGCAGGCATAGTGGCCCTTGGAACACTGAAGCTTTCTTT.